Below are 5 T cell receptor beta chains sequenced from a single sample in a study of shared clonotypes between healthy human individuals. Libraries were prepared by immunoSEQ multiplex PCR; TCRdb keeps only in-frame clonotypes and omits some of them. There are millions of clones in the sample; about 95% occur only once, and 0.13% lies in the top ten. The source material was naive CD4+ T cells sorted from blood. The subset denotes: CD45RA+ positively selected. The receptor source for this set is a man aged 18-30 years in good health.

This rearrangement joins TRBV18 to TRBJ2-2; D is ambiguous. Trimming pared 2 bases from V and 2 bases from J, leaving 15 bases between. The CDR3 covers 17 residues. Per germline, CDR1 KGHSH and CDR2 LQKENI. The CDR3 loop reads CASSPKGGTPNTGELFF. The CDR3, as DNA: TGTGCCAGCTCACCAAAGGGCGGCACGCCTAACACCGGGGAGCTGTTTTTT.

This clone appeared a single time. The chain couples TRBV18 to TRBJ2-7; a possible D gene is TRBD1 (5 bases). The germline CDR1 and CDR2 sequences are KGHSH and LQKENI. The CDR3 consists of 12 residues. With 6 bases removed from V and 6 bases from J, the gap between germline ends came to 12 bases. This chain's CDR3 is CASSIGALEQYF. CDR3 coding DNA: TGTGCCAGCTCCATAGGGGCCCTCGAGCAGTACTTC. The full variable domain, completed using reference TRBV18 and TRBJ2-7, is NAGVMQNPRHLVRRRGQEARLRCSPMKGHSHVYWYRQLPEEGLKFMVYLQKENIIDESGMPKERFSAEFPKEGPSILRIQQVVRGDSAAYFCASSIGALEQYFGPGTRLTVT.

The V call is TRBV30, the J call TRBJ1-1; D may be TRBD1 (6 bases). V was clipped by 5 bases and J by 3 bases, with 13 bases between them. There are 13 residues in the CDR3. Germline assignment: CDR1 GTSNPN and CDR2 SVGIG (reference sequence). The CDR3 loop is CAWGRGGDTEAFF. The CDR3 DNA reads TGTGCCTGGGGCAGGGGCGGGGACACTGAAGCTTTCTTT.

V usage is TRBV5-4 and J usage is TRBJ1-2; TRBD1 matches at 9 bases. V was clipped by 4 bases and J by 3 bases; unmatched bases: 4. Germline-derived CDR1 and CDR2 are SGHNT and YYREEE (reference sequence). The CDR3 totals 14 residues. The CDR3 nucleotides are TGTGCCAGCAGCCAACAGGGGGCAGACTATGGCTACACCTTC. It specifies CASSQQGADYGYTF.

The rearrangement links TRBV9 to TRBJ1-5, with unresolved D. The germline gives CDR1 SGDLS, CDR2 YYNGEE. The length of the CDR3 is 15 residues. V lost 0 bases to trimming and J lost 3 bases, with 10 bases between them. Here the CDR3 reads CASSVEGRDNQPQHF. The CDR3 DNA reads as TGTGCCAGCAGCGTAGAAGGGAGGGACAATCAGCCCCAGCATTTT.